Here is one TCR beta chain with its context. Its antigen is currently unknown. The sample belongs to a study of T cells in localized non-small cell lung cancer. Study-level findings and limits: In uninvolved adjacent lung, T cell clonality reached its highest value, exceeding tumor. Adjacent lung was found to contain a median approximately 60 of the top 100 tumor clones.

Assay used: immunoSEQ multiplex PCR; TCRdb lists only in-frame clones, some missing. The sample shows some 27,000 clones, roughly 91% of them seen only once. V was clipped by 5 bases and J by 7 bases, with 9 bases between them. Per the germline V gene, CDR1 is DFQATT and CDR2 is SNEGSKA (reference sequence). CDR3 length: 11 residues. The receptor was derived from an older female donor with stage III squamous cell lung carcinoma. This specimen was peripheral blood, taken before any cancer treatment. This chain uses TRBV20-1 with TRBJ1-5; D remains ambiguous. CDR3 DNA sequence: TGCAGTGCTGGCGCGAGCCAGCCCCAGCATTTT. Amino acid sequence: CSAGASQPQHF.